This entry features one TCR beta chain sequence. Deletions cut 6 bases from V and 7 bases from J, with 15 bases between. Germline-derived CDR1 and CDR2 are SGHAT and FQNNGV. This CDR3 has 13 residues. The sample belongs to a study of CD8 T cells in Susac syndrome. cDNA came from about 0.5 to 1 ug RNA primed by random hexamers. An immunoSEQ multiplex PCR amplified TCR beta CDR3 over 54 Vbeta and 13 Jbeta. TCRdb reanalysed the immunoSEQ multiplex PCR reads using MiXCR and keeps one entry per CDR3 protein. This sample yields 250,000 to 350,000 distinct CDR3 sequences, of which 92% are seen a single time; more than 0.06% belongs to the top ten. From blood CD8+ and CD4+ T cells, TCR beta sequences were generated.

The receptor was derived from a human donor with multiple sclerosis. The sample consisted of CD4+ T cells from PBMCs. This rearrangement joins TRBV11-2 to TRBJ2-5, with D possibly matching TRBD1 (6 bases). DNA of the CDR3: TGTGCCAGCAGGGGGAACAGGGAAGGGACCCAGTACTTC. Its protein product is CASRGNREGTQYF.